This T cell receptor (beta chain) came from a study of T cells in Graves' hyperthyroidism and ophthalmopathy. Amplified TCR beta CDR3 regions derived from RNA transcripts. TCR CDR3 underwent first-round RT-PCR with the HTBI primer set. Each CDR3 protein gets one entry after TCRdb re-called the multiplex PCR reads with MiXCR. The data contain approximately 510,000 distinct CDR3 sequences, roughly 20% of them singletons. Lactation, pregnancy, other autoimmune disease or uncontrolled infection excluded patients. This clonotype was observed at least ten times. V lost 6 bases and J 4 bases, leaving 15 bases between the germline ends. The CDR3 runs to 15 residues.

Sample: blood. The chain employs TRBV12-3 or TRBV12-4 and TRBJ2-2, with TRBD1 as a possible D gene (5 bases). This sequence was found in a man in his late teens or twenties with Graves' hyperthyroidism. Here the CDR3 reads CASRVREKGTGELFF. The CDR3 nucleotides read TGTGCCAGCAGAGTCAGGGAAAAGGGCACCGGGGAGCTGTTTTTT.